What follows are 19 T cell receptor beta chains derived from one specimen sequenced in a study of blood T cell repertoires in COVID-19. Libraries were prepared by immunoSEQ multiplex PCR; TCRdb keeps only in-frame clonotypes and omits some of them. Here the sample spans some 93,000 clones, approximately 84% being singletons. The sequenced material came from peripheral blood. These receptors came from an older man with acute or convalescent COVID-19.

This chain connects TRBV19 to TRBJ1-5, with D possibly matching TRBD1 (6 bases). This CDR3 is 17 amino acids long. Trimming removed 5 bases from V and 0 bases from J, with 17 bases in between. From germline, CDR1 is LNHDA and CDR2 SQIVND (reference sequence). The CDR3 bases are TGTGCCAGTAGTCCCCGAGGCGGGGGCTATAGCAATCAGCCCCAGCATTTT. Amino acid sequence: CASSPRGGGYSNQPQHF.

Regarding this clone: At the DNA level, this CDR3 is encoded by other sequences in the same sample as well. CDR3: CASSPGLAGGEDTQYF. Written as DNA, the CDR3 is TGTGCCAGCAGCCCGGGACTAGCGGGGGGGGAAGATACGCAGTATTTT. The V call is TRBV5-4, the J call TRBJ2-3, with 16 bases matching TRBD2. Losses at the gene ends were 4 bases for V and 5 bases for J; bases not matched to a gene: 4. Germline V lookup: CDR1 SGHNT, CDR2 YYREEE (reference sequence). The CDR3 has 16 residues.

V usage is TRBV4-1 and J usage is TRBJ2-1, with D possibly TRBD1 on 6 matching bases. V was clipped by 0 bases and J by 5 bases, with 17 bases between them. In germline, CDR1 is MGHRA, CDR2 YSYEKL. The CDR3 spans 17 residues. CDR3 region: CASSQDSGTGHNNEQFF. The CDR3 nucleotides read TGCGCCAGCAGCCAAGATTCCGGCACGGGACACAACAATGAGCAGTTCTTC.

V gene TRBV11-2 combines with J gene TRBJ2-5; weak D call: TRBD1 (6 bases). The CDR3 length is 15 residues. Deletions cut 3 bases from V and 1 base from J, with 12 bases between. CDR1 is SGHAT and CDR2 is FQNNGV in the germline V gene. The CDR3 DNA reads TGTGCCAGCAGCTTTGAGACAGGTGTCCAAGAGACCCAGTACTTC. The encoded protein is CASSFETGVQETQYF. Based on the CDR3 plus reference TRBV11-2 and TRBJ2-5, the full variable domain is EAGVAQSPRYKIIEKRQSVAFWCNPISGHATLYWYQQILGQGPKLLIQFQNNGVVDDSQLPKDRFSAERLKGVDSTLKIQPAKLEDSAVYLCASSFETGVQETQYFGPGTRLLVL.

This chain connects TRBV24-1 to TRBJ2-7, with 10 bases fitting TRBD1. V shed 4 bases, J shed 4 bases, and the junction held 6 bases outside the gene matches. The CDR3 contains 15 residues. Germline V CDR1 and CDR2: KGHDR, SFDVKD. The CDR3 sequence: CATSEWTGGGYEQYF. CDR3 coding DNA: TGTGCCACCAGTGAGTGGACAGGGGGAGGTTACGAGCAGTACTTC.

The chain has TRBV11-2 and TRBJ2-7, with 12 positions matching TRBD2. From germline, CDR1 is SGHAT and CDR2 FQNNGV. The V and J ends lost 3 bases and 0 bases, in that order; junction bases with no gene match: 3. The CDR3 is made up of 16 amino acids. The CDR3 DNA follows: TGTGCCAGCAGCTTCGGGACTAGCGGGTCCTCCTACGAGCAGTACTTC. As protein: CASSFGTSGSSYEQYF.

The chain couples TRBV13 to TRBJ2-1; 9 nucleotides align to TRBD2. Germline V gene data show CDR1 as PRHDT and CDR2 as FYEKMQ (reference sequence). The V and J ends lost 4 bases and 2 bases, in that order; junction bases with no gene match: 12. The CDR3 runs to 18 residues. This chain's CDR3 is CASSSRRGGATTYNEQFF. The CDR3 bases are TGTGCCAGCAGCTCCAGGCGGGGGGGGGCGACAACCTACAATGAGCAGTTCTTC.

Written as DNA, the CDR3 is TGTGCCAGCTCTGCCGGACAGCAAACGACTACTATGAACACTGAAGCTTTCTTT. Translated, it gives CASSAGQQTTTMNTEAFF. V and J are TRBV18 and TRBJ1-1, with a weak D call TRBD1 (6 bases). The CDR3 spans 18 residues. Per germline, CDR1 KGHSH and CDR2 LQKENI. With 6 bases removed from V and 0 bases from J, the gap between germline ends came to 23 bases.

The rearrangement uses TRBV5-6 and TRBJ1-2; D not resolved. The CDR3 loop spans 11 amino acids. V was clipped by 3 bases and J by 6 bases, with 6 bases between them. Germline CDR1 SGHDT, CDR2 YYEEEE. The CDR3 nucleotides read TGTGCCAGCAGCTCCGGGAATGGCTACACCTTC. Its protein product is CASSSGNGYTF.

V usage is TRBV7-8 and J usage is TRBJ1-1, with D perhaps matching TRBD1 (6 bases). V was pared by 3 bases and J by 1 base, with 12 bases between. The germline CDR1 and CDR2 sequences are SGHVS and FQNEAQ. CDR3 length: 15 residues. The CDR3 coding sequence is TGTGCCAGCAGCTTCAGGGGCGCGGGGAACACTGAAGCTTTCTTT. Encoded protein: CASSFRGAGNTEAFF.

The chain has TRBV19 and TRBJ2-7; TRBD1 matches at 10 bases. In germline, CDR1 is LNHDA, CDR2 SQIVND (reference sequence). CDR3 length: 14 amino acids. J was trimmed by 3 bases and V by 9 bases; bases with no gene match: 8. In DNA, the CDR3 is TGTGCCAGCCAAAAGACAGGGGGCATCTACGAGCAGTACTTC. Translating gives CASQKTGGIYEQYF. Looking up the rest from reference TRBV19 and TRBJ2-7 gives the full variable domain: DGGITQSPKYLFRKEGQNVTLSCEQNLNHDAMYWYRQDPGQGLRLIYYSQIVNDFQKGDIAEGYSVSREKKESFPLTVTSAQKNPTAFYLCASQKTGGIYEQYFGPGTRLTVT.

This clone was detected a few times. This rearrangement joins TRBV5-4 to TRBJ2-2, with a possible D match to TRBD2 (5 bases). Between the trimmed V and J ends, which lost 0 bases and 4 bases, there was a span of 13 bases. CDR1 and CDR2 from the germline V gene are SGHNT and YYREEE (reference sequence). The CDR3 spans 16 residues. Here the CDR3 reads CASSLAVGIVTGELFF. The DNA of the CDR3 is TGTGCCAGCAGCTTGGCCGTCGGGATAGTCACCGGGGAGCTGTTTTTT.

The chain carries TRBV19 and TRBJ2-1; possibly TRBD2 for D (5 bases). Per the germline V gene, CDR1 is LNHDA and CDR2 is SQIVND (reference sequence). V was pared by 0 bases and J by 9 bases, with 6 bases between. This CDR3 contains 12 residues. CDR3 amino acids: CASSIDGSEQFF. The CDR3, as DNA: TGTGCCAGTAGTATAGATGGGAGTGAGCAGTTCTTC.

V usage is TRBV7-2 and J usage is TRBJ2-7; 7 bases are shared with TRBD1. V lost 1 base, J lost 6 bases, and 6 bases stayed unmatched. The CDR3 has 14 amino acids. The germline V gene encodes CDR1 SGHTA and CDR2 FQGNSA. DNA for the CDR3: TGTGCCAGCAGCTTAGTACAGGGGATAGGCGAGCAGTACTTC. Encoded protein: CASSLVQGIGEQYF. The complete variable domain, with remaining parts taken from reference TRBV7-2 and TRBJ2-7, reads GAGVSQSPSNKVTEKGKDVELRCDPISGHTALYWYRQSLGQGLEFLIYFQGNSAPDKSGLPSDRFSAERTGGSVSTLTIQRTQQEDSAVYLCASSLVQGIGEQYFGPGTRLTVT.

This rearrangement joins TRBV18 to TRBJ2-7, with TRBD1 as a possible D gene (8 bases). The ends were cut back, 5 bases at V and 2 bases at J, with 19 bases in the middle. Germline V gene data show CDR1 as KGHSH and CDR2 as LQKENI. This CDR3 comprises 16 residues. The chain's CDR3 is CASSSQGGFRAYEQYF. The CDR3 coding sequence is TGTGCCAGCTCATCACAGGGGGGGTTTCGCGCCTACGAGCAGTACTTC.

The CDR3 loop is CSASGGDFSNQPQHF. The CDR3 coding sequence is TGCAGTGCTAGTGGGGGAGACTTTAGCAATCAGCCCCAGCATTTT. The chain employs TRBV20-1 and TRBJ1-5, with D maybe TRBD1 (5 bases). With 3 bases removed from V and 0 bases from J, the gap between germline ends came to 12 bases. The CDR3 consists of 15 residues. Germline loops: CDR1 DFQATT, CDR2 SNEGSKA (reference sequence).

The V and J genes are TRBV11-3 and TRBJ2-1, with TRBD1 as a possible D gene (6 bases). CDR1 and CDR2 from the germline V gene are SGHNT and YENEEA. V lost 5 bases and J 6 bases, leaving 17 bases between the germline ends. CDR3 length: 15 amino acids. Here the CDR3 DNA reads TGTGCCAGCAGCCTTGACAGGTCTTCTCTCAATGAGCAGTTCTTC. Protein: CASSLDRSSLNEQFF.

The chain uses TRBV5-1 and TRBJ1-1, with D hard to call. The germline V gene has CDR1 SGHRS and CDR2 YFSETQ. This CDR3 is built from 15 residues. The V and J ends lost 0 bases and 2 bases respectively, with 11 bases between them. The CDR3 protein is CASSLAGLRNTEAFF. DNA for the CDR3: TGCGCCAGCAGCTTGGCCGGACTCCGAAACACTGAAGCTTTCTTT.

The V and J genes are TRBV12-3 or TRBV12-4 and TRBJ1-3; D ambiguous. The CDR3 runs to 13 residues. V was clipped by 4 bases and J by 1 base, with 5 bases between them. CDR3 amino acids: CASSWQSGNTIYF. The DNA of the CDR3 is TGTGCCAGCAGTTGGCAATCTGGAAACACCATATATTTT.